This passage covers 28 T cell receptor beta chains from one sample sequenced in a study of T cells in Graves' hyperthyroidism and ophthalmopathy (dated 2019 in TCRdb). The library came from multiplex PCR. Sequencing was performed on an Illumina HiSeq 2000. TCR beta CDR3 regions were amplified from RNA transcripts. For the first round of RT-PCR on the TCR CDR3, the HTBI primer set was used together with the Qiagen OneStep RT-PCR kit. TCRdb itself trimmed the public reads at Q25 with fastp, ran MiXCR and retained productive beta chains. For every CDR3 protein sequence, its rows merge into one entry that carries the most common genes and DNA. This sample has about 52,000 distinct CDR3 sequences in its table, and under 50% of those were observed once. Roughly 10% of the sample rests with the top ten. Sequencing was done on a sample of blood. The origin of the receptors is a woman aged 45-60 years with Graves' ophthalmopathy.

This clonotype was recorded a few times. The V and J genes are TRBV20-1 and TRBJ1-1; no clear D gene. The CDR3 length is 14 residues. Trimming stripped 1 base from V and 1 base from J, with 10 bases between. Germline loops: CDR1 DFQATT, CDR2 SNEGSKA (reference sequence). The CDR3 loop is CSARVPDRNTEAFF. CDR3 nucleotide sequence: TGCAGTGCTAGAGTCCCAGACCGGAACACTGAAGCTTTCTTT.

This clonotype was counted many times. The chain links TRBV20-1 to TRBJ2-5; either TRBD1 or TRBD2 may supply D (5 bases each). Germline CDR1 reads DFQATT; CDR2 reads SNEGSKA (reference sequence). This CDR3 comprises 12 residues. V shed 3 bases and J shed 5 bases, with 10 bases lying between them. The CDR3 spells CSARRDVETQYF. CDR3 in DNA: TGCAGTGCTAGGAGGGACGTGGAGACCCAGTACTTC.

This clonotype showed up many times. This chain links TRBV5-1 with TRBJ2-7; 11 bases match TRBD1. The CDR3 has 15 amino acids. Germline-derived CDR1 and CDR2 are SGHRS and YFSETQ. With V trimmed by 0 bases and J by 5 bases, 4 bases remained unmatched. As DNA, the CDR3 is TGCGCCAGCAGCTTGGAGGACAGGGGGCCCCACGAGCAGTACTTC. It codes for CASSLEDRGPHEQYF.

This clonotype was detected many times. V usage is TRBV20-1 and J usage is TRBJ2-1; perhaps TRBD2 as D (6 bases). Per germline, CDR1 DFQATT and CDR2 SNEGSKA (reference sequence). This CDR3 contains 16 residues. Trimming cost V 0 bases and J 1 base, with 13 bases left between them. Here the CDR3 reads CSARDKRDWSYNEQFF. The CDR3 nucleotides are TGCAGTGCTAGAGATAAAAGGGACTGGTCCTACAATGAGCAGTTCTTC.

This clonotype occurred many times. This rearrangement joins TRBV5-1 to TRBJ2-7; 7 bases map to TRBD2. CDR1 and CDR2 (germline): SGHRS, YFSETQ. The CDR3 covers 15 residues. Trimming removed 2 bases from V and 1 base from J; junction bases left unmatched: 6. This CDR3 is CASSLAAGVSYEQYF. In nucleotides, the CDR3 is TGCGCCAGCAGCTTAGCCGCGGGGGTATCCTACGAGCAGTACTTC.

This clonotype was picked up many times. V and J are TRBV12-3 or TRBV12-4 and TRBJ1-3, with TRBD1 as a possible D gene (6 bases). The length of the CDR3 is 14 residues. V lost 3 bases and J lost 4, with 10 bases in between. This CDR3 reads CASSFGGGGNTIYF. DNA of the CDR3: TGTGCCAGCAGTTTCGGGGGGGGCGGAAACACCATATATTTT.

The V and J genes are TRBV7-6 and TRBJ1-5; D might be TRBD1 (5 bases). Trimming removed 1 base from V and 6 bases from J, with 10 bases in between. CDR1 is SGHVS and CDR2 is FNYEAQ in the germline V gene. CDR3 length equals 14 residues. DNA for the CDR3: TGTGCCAGCAGCTTAGGGGGCGCGGTTCAGCCCCAGCATTTT. Amino acid sequence: CASSLGGAVQPQHF.

V and J are TRBV7-2 and TRBJ2-2; 7 bases match TRBD1. The length of the CDR3 is 12 residues. V shed 4 bases and J 12 bases; nucleotides not matched to a gene: 5. Germline V lookup: CDR1 SGHTA, CDR2 FQGNSA. CDR3 residues: CASSSKQGQLFF. The CDR3 DNA sequence: TGTGCCAGCAGCTCTAAACAGGGGCAGCTGTTTTTT.

This clonotype turned up a few times. At one end the junction does not follow the germline gene, possibly because of a read error. The rearrangement joins TRBV10-3 to TRBJ1-1; 10 nucleotides line up with TRBD1. The germline V gene has CDR1 ENHRY and CDR2 SYGVKD. The CDR3 is 14 amino acids. The CDR3 sequence is CASSYGQGVPEAFF. CDR3 nucleotide sequence: TGTGCCAGCAGTTACGGACAGGGGGTCCCTGAAGCTTTCTTT.

The sample holds many counts of this clonotype. The rearrangement joins TRBV19 to TRBJ1-2; 7 nucleotides line up with TRBD1. CDR1 and CDR2 (germline): LNHDA, SQIVND (reference sequence). Trimming removed 5 bases from V and 7 bases from J; junction bases left unmatched: 10. This CDR3 has 14 amino acids. CDR3 in amino acids: CASSPQTGVRGYTF. CDR3 in DNA: TGTGCCAGTAGTCCCCAAACAGGGGTTCGTGGCTACACCTTC.

The sample holds many counts of this clonotype. The CDR3 is CASSVDPGTGELFF. The CDR3 nucleotides are TGTGCCAGCAGCGTAGATCCTGGGACCGGGGAGCTGTTTTTT. The V and J genes are TRBV9 and TRBJ2-2; D gene unclear. V lost 0 bases, J lost 5 bases, and 8 bases lay in between. Germline CDR1 SGDLS, CDR2 YYNGEE. This CDR3 has 14 residues. The full variable domain, completed using reference TRBV9 and TRBJ2-2, is DSGVTQTPKHLITATGQRVTLRCSPRSGDLSVYWYQQSLDQGLQFLIQYYNGEERAKGNILERFSAQQFPDLHSELNLSSLELGDSALYFCASSVDPGTGELFFGEGSRLTVL.

The chain is built from TRBV9 and TRBJ2-1; D is possibly TRBD1 or TRBD2 (5 bases each). Germline CDR1 is SGDLS and CDR2 is YYNGEE. This CDR3 comprises 13 residues. V was clipped by 4 bases and J by 8 bases, with 13 bases between them. In DNA form, the CDR3 reads TGTGCCAGCAGCATAGTCGGGGCCTATGAGCAGTTCTTC. Translated: CASSIVGAYEQFF. The variable domain in full, completed from reference TRBV9 and TRBJ2-1, reads DSGVTQTPKHLITATGQRVTLRCSPRSGDLSVYWYQQSLDQGLQFLIQYYNGEERAKGNILERFSAQQFPDLHSELNLSSLELGDSALYFCASSIVGAYEQFFGPGTRLTVL.

The J gene is TRBJ2-3, the V gene TRBV6-1; TRBD1 aligns across 10 bases. The V and J ends lost 6 bases and 5 bases, in that order; junction bases with no gene match: 14. CDR1 is MNHNS and CDR2 is SASEGT in the germline V gene. The CDR3 runs 17 residues. In DNA form, the CDR3 reads TGTGCCAGCAGCGCAACCACCGGGACAGGGGTGGTAGATACGCAGTATTTT. It codes for CASSATTGTGVVDTQYF.

Worth noting for this clonotype: This may stem from a read error, because a much larger clone lies one nucleotide away. The chain combines TRBV12-3 or TRBV12-4 with TRBJ1-1; weak D call: TRBD1 (5 bases). The V end lost 3 bases, the J end lost 10 bases, and 15 bases lay between the germline ends. The CDR3 runs to 13 residues. The CDR3 sequence: CASSFTGGFGAFF. The DNA for the CDR3 is TGTGCCAGCAGTTTCACAGGCGGTTTTGGAGCTTTCTTT.

CDR3 sequence (DNA): TGCGCCAGCAGCTGGCGGGCGGCCGACGAGCAGTACTTC. Residues: CASSWRAADEQYF. This chain uses TRBV5-1 with TRBJ2-7; D is possibly TRBD2 (5 bases). The ends were cut back, 3 bases at V and 5 bases at J, with 12 bases in the middle. CDR1 SGHRS and CDR2 YFSETQ come from the germline V gene. This CDR3 has 13 residues.

This clonotype was detected many times. V is TRBV6-6 and J is TRBJ2-5, with D perhaps matching TRBD2 (5 bases). The V end lost 6 bases, the J end lost 1 base, and 12 bases lay between the germline ends. Germline V CDR1 and CDR2: MNHNY, SVGAGI (reference sequence). This CDR3 comprises 14 residues. CDR3 in amino acids: CASRREEGQETQYF. CDR3 in DNA: TGTGCCAGCAGACGCGAAGAGGGCCAAGAGACCCAGTACTTC.

This clonotype was seen repeatedly, ten times or more. V gene TRBV20-1 combines with J gene TRBJ2-2; D call uncertain. Trimming took off 5 bases at V and 5 bases at J, with 6 bases between the two ends. This CDR3 has 11 amino acids. The germline gives CDR1 DFQATT, CDR2 SNEGSKA (reference sequence). For the CDR3, the DNA is TGCAGTGCTTACCAAACCGGGGAGCTGTTTTTT. Protein sequence: CSAYQTGELFF.

In this sample, this clonotype turned up many times. CDR3 bases: TGCGCCAGCGGGACTAGCCAAATCACAGATACGCAGTATTTT. This translates into CASGTSQITDTQYF. The rearrangement joins TRBV5-1 to TRBJ2-3; 9 nucleotides line up with TRBD2. The CDR3 loop spans 14 amino acids. Germline V gene sequence: CDR1 SGHRS, CDR2 YFSETQ. Losses at the gene ends were 7 bases for V and 2 bases for J; bases not matched to a gene: 5.

CDR3 in amino acids: CASSLEGLWEAFF. The CDR3 DNA reads as TGTGCCAGCAGCTTAGAGGGACTCTGGGAAGCTTTCTTT. The V call is TRBV7-9, the J call TRBJ1-1; possibly TRBD1 for D (5 bases). The V end lost 1 base, the J end lost 8 bases, and 11 bases lay between the germline ends. This CDR3 spans 13 amino acids. Germline V gives CDR1 SEHNR, CDR2 FQNEAQ (reference sequence).

The chain uses TRBV7-2 and TRBJ2-3, with TRBD2 matching 16 bases. The CDR3 is made up of 15 amino acids. Losses at the gene ends were 11 bases for V and 6 bases for J; bases not matched to a gene: 8. Germline V lookup: CDR1 SGHTA, CDR2 FQGNSA. The CDR3, as DNA: TGTGCCGGCCCGGGACTAGCGGGAGGGTCCGATACGCAGTATTTT. Translated, it gives CAGPGLAGGSDTQYF.

This clonotype came up many times. Written as DNA, the CDR3 is TGCAGTGCTAGAGTGGGGGGTGGTCGGGAAAAACTGTTTTTT. Its translation is CSARVGGGREKLFF. The chain combines TRBV20-1 with TRBJ1-4, with D possibly matching TRBD1 (5 bases). The CDR3 runs 14 residues. The V gene lost 1 base and the J gene lost 8 bases, with 14 bases spanning the gap. Germline CDR1 is DFQATT and CDR2 is SNEGSKA (reference sequence).

Many counts were recorded for this clonotype. This chain joins TRBV4-3 and TRBJ1-2, with D possibly matching TRBD1 (5 bases). CDR3 length: 17 residues. Trimming removed 0 bases from V and 0 bases from J, with 14 bases in between. From germline, CDR1 is LGHNA and CDR2 YSLEER. CDR3 loop: CASSQEGPTEPNYGYTF. The CDR3 nucleotides read TGCGCCAGCAGCCAAGAGGGCCCGACAGAGCCTAACTATGGCTACACCTTC.

This clonotype came up once. V gene TRBV20-1 combines with J gene TRBJ2-2, with D unresolved. From germline, CDR1 is DFQATT and CDR2 SNEGSKA (reference sequence). There are 11 residues in the CDR3. V shed 3 bases and J shed 6 bases, with 5 bases lying between them. CDR3 amino acids: CSARRAGELFF. CDR3 in DNA: TGCAGTGCTAGGCGTGCCGGGGAGCTGTTTTTT.

This rearrangement joins TRBV10-3 to TRBJ1-5, with a tentative D call TRBD1 (6 bases). Germline V gives CDR1 ENHRY, CDR2 SYGVKD. Trimming took off 0 bases at V and 0 bases at J, with 9 bases between the two ends. The CDR3 covers 16 residues. In DNA, the CDR3 is TGTGCCATCAGTGAGTCCAGGGGTAATAGCAATCAGCCCCAGCATTTT. Encoded protein: CAISESRGNSNQPQHF.

The table lists this clonotype with many counts. The V gene is TRBV20-1, the J gene TRBJ2-3; D possibly uses TRBD1 or TRBD2 (5 bases each). CDR1 is DFQATT and CDR2 is SNEGSKA in the germline V gene (reference sequence). The length of the CDR3 is 13 residues. With 4 bases removed from V and 6 bases from J, the gap between germline ends came to 14 bases. The CDR3 DNA reads TGCAGTGCTACTAGAGGGGCCGTCGATACGCAGTATTTT. Translated, it gives CSATRGAVDTQYF.

The DNA for the CDR3 is TGTGCCAGCTGCATGGTGAGGGCCGTAAACGAAAAACTGTTTTTT. It is translated as CASCMVRAVNEKLFF. V usage is TRBV6-5 and J usage is TRBJ1-4, with unresolved D. The germline V and J ends were trimmed by 8 bases and 8 bases, with 21 bases remaining between them. The CDR3 is 15 amino acids. CDR1 is MNHEY, CDR2 SVGAGI, per germline.

This clonotype was observed many times. The chain combines TRBV20-1 with TRBJ2-7, with TRBD1 matching 12 bases. The CDR3 totals 15 residues. The V gene's germline CDR1 is DFQATT and CDR2 SNEGSKA (reference sequence). Losses at the gene ends were 2 bases for V and 2 bases for J; bases not matched to a gene: 4. Here the CDR3 DNA reads TGCAGTGCTAGACGCCGGGACAGGGGGCCCTACGAGCAGTACTTC. This codes for CSARRRDRGPYEQYF.

The CDR3: CASSLYLTDTDTQFF. Here the CDR3 DNA reads TGTGCCAGCAGCCTATACCTGACAGACACAGATACGCAGTTCTTC. The rearrangement joins TRBV7-2 to TRBJ2-1; the D gene is possibly TRBD1 (5 bases). The V gene's germline CDR1 is SGHTA and CDR2 FQGNSA. The CDR3 extends over 15 amino acids. V lost 5 bases and J 12 bases, leaving 23 bases between the germline ends.